A single TCR beta chain is shown here with its context. The antigen is not known. Germline V gene lookup returns CDR1 LNHDA and CDR2 SQIVND (reference sequence). The J segment lost 7 bases and the V segment lost 5 bases, leaving 5 bases of the junction unmatched. This CDR3 has 15 amino acids. The entry originates in a study of T cell responses to AZD1222 COVID-19 vaccine. Study findings and constraints: Spike-specific TCRs gained breadth and depth after people received two AZD1222 doses.

TCRdb's copy holds only in-frame clones and misses some; the assay was immunoSEQ multiplex PCR. Of 130,000 to 150,000 clones listed, 85% to 95% were seen once; the top ten hold approximately 2.7%. The chain joins TRBV19 to TRBJ2-2; 12 bases map to TRBD2. The origin of this receptor is an adult in good health. The material was peripheral blood, obtained on day 0 of MenACWY control vaccination. DNA for the CDR3: TGTGCCAGTAGTCGACTAGCGGGGGAGGGCGGGGAGCTGTTTTTT. This encodes CASSRLAGEGGELFF.